The present entry profiles one TCR beta chain with its context. The antigen is not known. The sample belongs to a study of cytomegalovirus exposure and HLA in healthy donors. Whole-study results and caveats: TRBV6-2, TRBV6-3 and some other V segments were unresolvable in 87-base-pair reads. Most observed TCR sequences were rare, whereas some public TCRs were detected in many donors. Across all donors, roughly uniform sequencing depth was an assumption of the presence/absence analyses.

CDR3 size: 12 residues. Germline CDR1 and CDR2: MRHNA and SNTAGT. This PCR relied on a set of 60 Vbeta primers and 13 Jbeta primers. Profiled with immunoSEQ multiplex PCR; TCRdb holds only in-frame clones, not every one. In the table there are more than 80,000 clones, about two thirds of which are singletons. This TCR derives from a female donor in good health and CMV-seronegative. The V and J genes are TRBV6-4 and TRBJ2-5; TRBD2 matches at 7 bases. The end of the DNA is better explained by TRBJ2-7, so the J call may be wrong. Sequencing was performed on PBMCs. Here the CDR3 DNA reads TGTGCCAGCACGACGGGAGGTGACGAGCAGTACTTC. Amino acids: CASTTGGDEQYF.